The T cell receptor (beta chain) described here comes from a study of T cell repertoires in cytomegalovirus infection. Study at large: Public TCR beta signatures were indicative of both CMV infection and a matching HLA type.

Many counts were recorded for this clonotype. TCRdb independently ran MiXCR on the reads; one entry per CDR3 protein. Of about 490,000 distinct CDR3 sequences listed, approximately 16% were seen once; the top ten hold 20% to 30%. Sequencing input: CD8+ T cells from PBMCs. The source of this sequence is a human donor in good health (CMV status not recorded). Some clones in this sample may be carry-over from other donors' samples.

The DNA of the CDR3 is TGTGCCAGCAGCCAAGAAGGGTTTGGGCTAGCGGGAGGCTACGAGCAGTACTTC. This gives the protein CASSQEGFGLAGGYEQYF. The chain combines TRBV4-2 with TRBJ2-7; 11 bases line up with TRBD2. CDR3 size: 18 residues. The germline V gene encodes CDR1 LGHNA and CDR2 YNFKEQ. V trimming: 0 bases; J trimming: 3 bases; junction bases outside the gene matches: 10.